This T cell receptor (beta chain) emerged from a study of siplizumab effects on memory and regulatory T cells. Repertoires were generated with immunoSEQ multiplex PCR, while TCRdb's copy carries only in-frame clones and drops some. The data contain about 50,000 clones, roughly 84% of them seen just once; the ten biggest clones take up around 0.3%. The CDR3 spans 14 residues. Germline loops: CDR1 SQVTM, CDR2 ANQGSEA. The J segment lost 2 bases and the V segment lost 7 bases, leaving 10 bases of the junction unmatched. This clone came up once. The clonotype comes from a human donor in good health. Source material: naive CD8+ T cells sorted from blood. This chain joins TRBV29-1 and TRBJ1-1, with TRBD1 identical over 7 bases. CDR3 nucleotide sequence: TGCAGCGGAGTTTGGGACAGCCATAACACTGAAGCTTTCTTT. Translated, it gives CSGVWDSHNTEAFF.